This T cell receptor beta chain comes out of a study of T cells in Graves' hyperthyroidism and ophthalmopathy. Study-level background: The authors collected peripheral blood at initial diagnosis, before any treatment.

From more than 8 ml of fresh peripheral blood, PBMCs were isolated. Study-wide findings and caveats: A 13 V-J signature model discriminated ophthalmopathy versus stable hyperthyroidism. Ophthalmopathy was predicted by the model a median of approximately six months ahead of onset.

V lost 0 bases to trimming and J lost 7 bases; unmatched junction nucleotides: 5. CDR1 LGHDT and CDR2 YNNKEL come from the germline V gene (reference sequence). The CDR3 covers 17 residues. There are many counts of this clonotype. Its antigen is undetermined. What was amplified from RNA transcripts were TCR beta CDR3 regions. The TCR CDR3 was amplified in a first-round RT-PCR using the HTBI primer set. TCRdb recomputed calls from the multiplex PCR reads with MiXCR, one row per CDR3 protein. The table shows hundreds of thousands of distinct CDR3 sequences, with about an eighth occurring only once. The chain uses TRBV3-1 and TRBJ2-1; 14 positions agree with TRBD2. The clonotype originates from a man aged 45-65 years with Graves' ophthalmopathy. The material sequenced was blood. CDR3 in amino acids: CASSQDRGLAGVNEQFF. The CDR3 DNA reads TGTGCCAGCAGCCAAGATAGGGGACTAGCGGGAGTGAATGAGCAGTTCTTC.